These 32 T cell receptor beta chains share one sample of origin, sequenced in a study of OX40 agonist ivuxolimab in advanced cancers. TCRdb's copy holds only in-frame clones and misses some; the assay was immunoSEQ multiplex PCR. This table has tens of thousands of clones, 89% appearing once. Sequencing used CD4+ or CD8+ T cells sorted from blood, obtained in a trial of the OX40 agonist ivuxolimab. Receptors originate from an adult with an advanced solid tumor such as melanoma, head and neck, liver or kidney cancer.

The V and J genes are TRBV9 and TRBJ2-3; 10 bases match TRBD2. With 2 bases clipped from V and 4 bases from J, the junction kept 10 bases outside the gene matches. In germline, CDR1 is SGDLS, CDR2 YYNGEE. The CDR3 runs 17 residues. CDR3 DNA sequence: TGTGCCAGCAGCGTTGCGTCTAGCGGGAGTCGGGCAGATACGCAGTATTTT. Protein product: CASSVASSGSRADTQYF.

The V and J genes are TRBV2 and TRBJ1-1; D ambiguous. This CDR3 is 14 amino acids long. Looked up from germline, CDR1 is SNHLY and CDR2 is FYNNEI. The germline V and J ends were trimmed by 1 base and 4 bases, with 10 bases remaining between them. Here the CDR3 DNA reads TGTGCCAGCAGTGAAGGGGGTTTGGGCACTGAAGCTTTCTTT. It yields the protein CASSEGGLGTEAFF.

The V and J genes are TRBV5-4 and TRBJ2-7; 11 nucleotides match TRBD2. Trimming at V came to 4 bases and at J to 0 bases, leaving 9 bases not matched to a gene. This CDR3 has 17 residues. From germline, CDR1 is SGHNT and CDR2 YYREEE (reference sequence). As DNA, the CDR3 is TGTGCCAGCAGCAAAGGGACTAGCGGATTGAGCTCCTACGAGCAGTACTTC. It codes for CASSKGTSGLSSYEQYF.

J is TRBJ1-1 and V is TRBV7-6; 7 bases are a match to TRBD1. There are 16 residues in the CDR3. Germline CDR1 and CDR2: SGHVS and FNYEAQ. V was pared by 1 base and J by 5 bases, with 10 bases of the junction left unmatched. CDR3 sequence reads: CASSLDPSTGRTEAFF. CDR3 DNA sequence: TGTGCCAGCAGCTTAGACCCCTCGACAGGGAGGACTGAAGCTTTCTTT.

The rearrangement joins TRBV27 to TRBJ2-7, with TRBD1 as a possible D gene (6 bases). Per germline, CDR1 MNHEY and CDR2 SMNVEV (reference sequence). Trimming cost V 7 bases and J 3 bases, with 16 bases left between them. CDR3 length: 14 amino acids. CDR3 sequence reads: CASTFSGQNYEQYF. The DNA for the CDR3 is TGTGCCAGCACCTTCTCAGGACAGAACTACGAGCAGTACTTC.

CDR3 in amino acids: CASSLSVSSYNEQFF. CDR3 in DNA: TGTGCCAGCAGCTTATCAGTGAGCTCCTACAATGAGCAGTTCTTC. V and J are TRBV7-7 and TRBJ2-1, with D uncertain. Germline CDR1 and CDR2: SSHAT and FNYEAQ (reference sequence). The ends were cut back, 2 bases at V and 0 bases at J, with 8 bases in the middle. The CDR3 is made up of 15 amino acids.

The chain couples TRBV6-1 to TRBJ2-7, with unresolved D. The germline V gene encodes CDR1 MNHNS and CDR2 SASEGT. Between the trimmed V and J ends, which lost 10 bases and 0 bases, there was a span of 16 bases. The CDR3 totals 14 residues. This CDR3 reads CAIVGPSSSYEQYF. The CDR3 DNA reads TGTGCCATTGTCGGACCTTCGAGCTCCTACGAGCAGTACTTC.

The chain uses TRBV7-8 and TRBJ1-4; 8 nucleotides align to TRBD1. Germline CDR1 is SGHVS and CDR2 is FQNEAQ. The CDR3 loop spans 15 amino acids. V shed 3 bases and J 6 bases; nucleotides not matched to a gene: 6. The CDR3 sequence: CASSLPGGLYEKLFF. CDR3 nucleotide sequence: TGTGCCAGCAGCTTGCCAGGGGGCTTATATGAAAAACTGTTTTTT.

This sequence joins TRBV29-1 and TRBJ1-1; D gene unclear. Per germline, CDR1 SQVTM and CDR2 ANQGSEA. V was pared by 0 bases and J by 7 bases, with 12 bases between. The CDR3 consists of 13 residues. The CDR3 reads CSVEERGESEAFF. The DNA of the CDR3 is TGCAGCGTTGAAGAGAGAGGTGAGAGTGAAGCTTTCTTT.

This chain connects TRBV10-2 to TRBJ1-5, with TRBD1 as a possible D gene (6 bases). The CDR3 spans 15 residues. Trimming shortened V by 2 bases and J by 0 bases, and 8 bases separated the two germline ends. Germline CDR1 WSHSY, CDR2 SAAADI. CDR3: CASSELGASNQPQHF. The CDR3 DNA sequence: TGCGCCAGCAGTGAGCTGGGGGCTAGCAATCAGCCCCAGCATTTT.

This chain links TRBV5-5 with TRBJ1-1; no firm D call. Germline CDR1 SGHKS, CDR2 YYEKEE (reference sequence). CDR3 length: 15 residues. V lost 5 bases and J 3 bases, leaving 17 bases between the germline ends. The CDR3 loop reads CASSSDGGVYTEAFF. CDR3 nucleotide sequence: TGTGCCAGCAGTTCTGACGGCGGGGTGTACACTGAAGCTTTCTTT.

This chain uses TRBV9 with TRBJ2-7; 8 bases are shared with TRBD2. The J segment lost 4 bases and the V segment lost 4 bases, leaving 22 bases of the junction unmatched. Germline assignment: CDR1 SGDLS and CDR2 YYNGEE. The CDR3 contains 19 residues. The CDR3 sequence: CASSSQWGPAGEVVYEQYF. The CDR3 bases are TGTGCCAGCAGCTCCCAATGGGGTCCAGCGGGAGAGGTTGTGTACGAGCAGTACTTC.

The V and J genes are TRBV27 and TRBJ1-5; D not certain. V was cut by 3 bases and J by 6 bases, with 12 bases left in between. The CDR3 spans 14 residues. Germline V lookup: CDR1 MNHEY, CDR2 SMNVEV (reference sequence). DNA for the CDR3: TGTGCCAGCAGTTTCGTTGGGCAGGTTCAGCCCCAGCATTTT. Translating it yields CASSFVGQVQPQHF.

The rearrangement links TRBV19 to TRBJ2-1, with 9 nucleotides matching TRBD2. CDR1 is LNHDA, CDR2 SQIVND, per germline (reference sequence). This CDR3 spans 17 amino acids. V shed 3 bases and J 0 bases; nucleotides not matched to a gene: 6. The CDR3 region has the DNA TGTGCCAGTAGTATCGTTAGCGGGAGTTTCTCCTACAATGAGCAGTTCTTC. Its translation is CASSIVSGSFSYNEQFF.

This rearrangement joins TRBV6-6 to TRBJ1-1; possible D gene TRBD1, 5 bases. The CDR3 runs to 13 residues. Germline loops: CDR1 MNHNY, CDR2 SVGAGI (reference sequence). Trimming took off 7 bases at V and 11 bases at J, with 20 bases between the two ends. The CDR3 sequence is CASNYIGSEGAFF. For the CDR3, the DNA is TGTGCCAGCAACTATATCGGATCAGAGGGGGCTTTCTTT.

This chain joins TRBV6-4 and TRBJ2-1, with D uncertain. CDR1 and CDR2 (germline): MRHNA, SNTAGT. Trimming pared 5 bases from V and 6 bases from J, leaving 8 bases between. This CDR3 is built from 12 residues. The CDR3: CASSPTGNEQFF. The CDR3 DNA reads TGTGCCAGCAGTCCGACTGGCAATGAGCAGTTCTTC.

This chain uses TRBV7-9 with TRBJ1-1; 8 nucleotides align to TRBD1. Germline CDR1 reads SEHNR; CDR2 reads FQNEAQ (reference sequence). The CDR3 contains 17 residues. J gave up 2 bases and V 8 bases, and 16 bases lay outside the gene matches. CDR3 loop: CASRPPRTGWGNTEAFF. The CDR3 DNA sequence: TGTGCCAGCCGGCCCCCCCGGACAGGGTGGGGAAACACTGAAGCTTTCTTT.

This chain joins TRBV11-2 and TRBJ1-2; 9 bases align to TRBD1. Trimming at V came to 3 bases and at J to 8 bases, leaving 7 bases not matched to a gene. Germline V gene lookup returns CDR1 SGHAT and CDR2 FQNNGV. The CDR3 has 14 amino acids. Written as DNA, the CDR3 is TGTGCCAGCAGCTTCGGACAGGGGAGGAGGGGCTACACCTTC. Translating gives CASSFGQGRRGYTF.

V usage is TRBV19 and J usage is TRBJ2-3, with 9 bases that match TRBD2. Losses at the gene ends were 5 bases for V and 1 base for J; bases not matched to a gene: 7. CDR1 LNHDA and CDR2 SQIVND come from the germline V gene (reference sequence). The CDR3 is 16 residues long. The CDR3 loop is CASSPSLAGGTDTQYF. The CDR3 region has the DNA TGTGCCAGTAGTCCATCATTAGCGGGAGGCACAGATACGCAGTATTTT.

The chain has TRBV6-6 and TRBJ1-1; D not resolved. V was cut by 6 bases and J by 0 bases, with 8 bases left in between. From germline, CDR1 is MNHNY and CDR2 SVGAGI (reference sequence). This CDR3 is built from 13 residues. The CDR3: CASRTGMNTEAFF. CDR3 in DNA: TGTGCCAGCAGAACCGGGATGAACACTGAAGCTTTCTTT.

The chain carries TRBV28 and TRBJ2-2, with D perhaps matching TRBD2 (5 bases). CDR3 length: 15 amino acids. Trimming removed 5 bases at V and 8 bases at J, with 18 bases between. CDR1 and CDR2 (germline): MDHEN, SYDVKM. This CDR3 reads CASSLTGLIHGELFF. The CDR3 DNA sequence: TGTGCCAGCAGTCTTACCGGACTGATCCATGGGGAGCTGTTTTTT.

This chain's CDR3 is CASSFEAGGISDTQYF. The CDR3 region has the DNA TGTGCCAGCAGTTTCGAGGCGGGAGGGATCTCCGATACGCAGTATTTT. The genes are TRBV27 and TRBJ2-3; 9 positions agree with TRBD2. Trimming at V came to 3 bases and at J to 6 bases, leaving 10 bases not matched to a gene. Germline-derived CDR1 and CDR2 are MNHEY and SMNVEV (reference sequence). There are 16 residues in the CDR3.

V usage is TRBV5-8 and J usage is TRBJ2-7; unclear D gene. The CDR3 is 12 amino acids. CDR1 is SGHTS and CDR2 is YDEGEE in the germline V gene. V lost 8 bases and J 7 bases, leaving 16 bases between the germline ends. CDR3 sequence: CASAAAYVEQYF. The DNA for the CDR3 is TGTGCCAGTGCGGCCGCCTACGTGGAGCAGTACTTC.

The CDR3 DNA sequence: TGTGCCAGTAGTGGTACGGGAGGGATGTTGGTTGAGCAGTTCTTC. This sequence encodes CASSGTGGMLVEQFF. The chain carries TRBV19 and TRBJ2-1, with 8 bases matching TRBD2. CDR1 is LNHDA, CDR2 SQIVND, per germline (reference sequence). V was pared by 5 bases and J by 9 bases, with 12 bases of the junction left unmatched. This CDR3 spans 15 amino acids.

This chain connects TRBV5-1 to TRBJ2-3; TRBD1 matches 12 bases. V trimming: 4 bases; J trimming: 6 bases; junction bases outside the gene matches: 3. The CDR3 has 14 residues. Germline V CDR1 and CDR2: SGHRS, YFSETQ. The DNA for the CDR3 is TGCGCCAGCAGCGGGACAGGGGGCTGGGATACGCAGTATTTT. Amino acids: CASSGTGGWDTQYF.

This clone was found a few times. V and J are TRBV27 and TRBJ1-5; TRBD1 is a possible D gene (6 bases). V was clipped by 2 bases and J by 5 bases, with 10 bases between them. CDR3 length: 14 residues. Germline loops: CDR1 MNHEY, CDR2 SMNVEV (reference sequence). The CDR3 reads CASSLAGGHQPQHF. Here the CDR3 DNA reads TGTGCCAGCAGTTTAGCGGGGGGCCATCAGCCCCAGCATTTT.

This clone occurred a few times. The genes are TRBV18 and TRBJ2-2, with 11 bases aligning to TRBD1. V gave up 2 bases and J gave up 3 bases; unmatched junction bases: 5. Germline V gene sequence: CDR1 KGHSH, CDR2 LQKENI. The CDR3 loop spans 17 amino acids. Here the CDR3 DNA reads TGTGCCAGCTCACCAAAGGACAGGGGGCCGGACACCGGGGAGCTGTTTTTT. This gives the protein CASSPKDRGPDTGELFF.

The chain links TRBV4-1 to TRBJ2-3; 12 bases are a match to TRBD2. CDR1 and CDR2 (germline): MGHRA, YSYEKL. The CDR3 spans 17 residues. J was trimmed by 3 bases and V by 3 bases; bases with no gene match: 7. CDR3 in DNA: TGCGCCAGCAGCCACCGACTAGCGGGAGAAGGTACAGATACGCAGTATTTT. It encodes CASSHRLAGEGTDTQYF.

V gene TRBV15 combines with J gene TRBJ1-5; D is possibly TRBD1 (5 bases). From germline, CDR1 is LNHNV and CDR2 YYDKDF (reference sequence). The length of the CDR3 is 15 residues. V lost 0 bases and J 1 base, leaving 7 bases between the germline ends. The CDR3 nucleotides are TGTGCCACCAGCAGAGAGGGGGGAAGCAATCAGCCCCAGCATTTT. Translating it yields CATSREGGSNQPQHF.

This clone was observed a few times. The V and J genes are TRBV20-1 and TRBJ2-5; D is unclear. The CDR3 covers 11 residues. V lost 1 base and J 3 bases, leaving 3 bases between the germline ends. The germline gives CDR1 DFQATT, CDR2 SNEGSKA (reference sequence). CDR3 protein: CSARVKETQYF. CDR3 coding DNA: TGCAGTGCTAGAGTTAAAGAGACCCAGTACTTC.

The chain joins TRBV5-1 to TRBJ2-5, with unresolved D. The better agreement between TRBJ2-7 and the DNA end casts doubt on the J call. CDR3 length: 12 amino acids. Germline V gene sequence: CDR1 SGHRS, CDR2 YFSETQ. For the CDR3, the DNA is TGCGCCAGCAGCTTGGATCTCCACGAGCAGTACTTC. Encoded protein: CASSLDLHEQYF.

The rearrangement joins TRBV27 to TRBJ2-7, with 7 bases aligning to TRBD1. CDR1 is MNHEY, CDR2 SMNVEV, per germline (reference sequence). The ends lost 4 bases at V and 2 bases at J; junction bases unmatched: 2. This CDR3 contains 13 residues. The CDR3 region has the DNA TGTGCCAGCAGTTCGACAGGGCCCTACGAGCAGTACTTC. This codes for CASSSTGPYEQYF.